This T cell receptor (beta chain) was retrieved from a study of tumor-infiltrating lymphocytes in primary liver carcinoma. Study context: Sequencing of the samples generated roughly 3.5 to 7.5 million productive TCRbeta reads, with similar yields across tissue types. General study results and limits: Compared with blood, tumor repertoires held significantly more in their top 250 clones. Only around 7-24% of top clones occurred in all five tumor regions.

The J segment lost 3 bases and the V segment lost 6 bases, leaving 10 bases of the junction unmatched. The germline V gene has CDR1 SGHAT and CDR2 FQNNGV. The CDR3 length is 15 residues. Starting material of about 480 ng total RNA yielded TCR beta cDNA via a constant-region primer. Three nested multiplex PCR rounds, a slightly modified ARM-PCR, produced the libraries for TCR beta. PCR rounds one and two used TRBV1-TRBV30 forward primers with a C-beta reverse primer for about 9 cycles each. Via MiXCR, TCRdb re-called the multiplex PCR reads, giving one row per CDR3 protein. The table includes around 25,000 distinct CDR3 sequences, 70% to 80% detected once. Total RNA and DNA came together from about 21-30 mg of bulk tissue without cell sorting. Sampling of every tumor involved five separate regions. These included the tumor centre. This clonotype appeared many times. What it binds is not known.

The chain employs TRBV11-2 and TRBJ2-7, with 8 bases lining up with TRBD1. The receptor was derived from a woman in her twenties or thirties with primary liver carcinoma and hepatitis B virus infection. Sequencing was carried out using liver tumor tissue from sampling region 5. Subset specified: tumor region T5, tumor centre. DNA for the CDR3: TGTGCCAGCAGTTCCTGGACAGGGAAGGGCTACGAGCAGTACTTC. This codes for CASSSWTGKGYEQYF.